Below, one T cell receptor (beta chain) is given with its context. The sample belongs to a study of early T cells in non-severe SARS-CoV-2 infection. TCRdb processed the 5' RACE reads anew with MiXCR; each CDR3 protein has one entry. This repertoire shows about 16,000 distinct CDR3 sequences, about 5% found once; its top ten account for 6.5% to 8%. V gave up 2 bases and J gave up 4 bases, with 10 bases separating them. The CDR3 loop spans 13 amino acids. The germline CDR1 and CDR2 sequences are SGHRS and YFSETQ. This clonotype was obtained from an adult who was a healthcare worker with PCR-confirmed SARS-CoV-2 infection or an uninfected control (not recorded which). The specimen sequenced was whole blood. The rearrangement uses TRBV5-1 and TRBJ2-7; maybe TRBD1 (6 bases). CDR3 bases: TGCGCCAGCAGCTTCTCACAGGGATACGAGCAGTACTTC. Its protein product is CASSFSQGYEQYF.